What follows are 28 T cell receptor beta chains derived from one specimen sequenced in a study of shared clonotypes between healthy human individuals. Some clones are missing from TCRdb's copy, which holds only in-frame ones; the method was immunoSEQ multiplex PCR. The sample has over 2 million clones; 85% to 95% are singletons. What was sequenced was naive CD4+ T cells sorted from blood. Subset indicated: CD45RA+ positively selected. These receptors all stem from a man between 18 and 35 years old in good health.

V usage is TRBV6-5 and J usage is TRBJ2-7; D unclear. V lost 6 bases and J 0 bases, leaving 9 bases between the germline ends. The CDR3 loop spans 13 amino acids. Germline assignment: CDR1 MNHEY and CDR2 SVGAGI. The CDR3 loop is CASSNLGSYEQYF. As DNA, the CDR3 is TGTGCCAGCAGCAACTTGGGCTCCTACGAGCAGTACTTC.

This chain links TRBV21-1 with TRBJ1-2. TRBV21-1 is classified as a pseudogene. This CDR3 is 12 amino acids long. The CDR3 loop reads CASRGINYGYTF. The DNA for the CDR3 is TGTGCCAGTCGCGGGATCAACTATGGCTACACCTTC.

This clone was recorded only once. The identical CDR3 is also encoded by other nucleotide sequences in the sample. The CDR3 reads CASSSGDTEAFF. The CDR3 coding sequence is TGTGCCAGCAGTTCCGGGGACACTGAAGCTTTCTTT. The V and J genes are TRBV6-5 and TRBJ1-1; D not certain. The CDR3 sequence is 12 residues long. The germline gives CDR1 MNHEY, CDR2 SVGAGI. V shed 4 bases and J shed 3 bases, with 6 bases lying between them.

The chain recombines TRBV18 with TRBJ2-7; D remains unclear. The germline CDR1 and CDR2 sequences are KGHSH and LQKENI. The CDR3 spans 13 residues. The V end was cut by 1 base, the J end by 5 bases, with 9 bases between. CDR3 loop: CASSPQGRHEQYF. The CDR3 DNA reads as TGTGCCAGCTCACCACAGGGCCGGCACGAGCAGTACTTC.

The CDR3 loop reads CAVSSQGWLDTQYF. CDR3 nucleotide sequence: TGTGCCGTCTCTAGCCAAGGGTGGCTTGATACGCAGTATTTT. The chain uses TRBV10-3 and TRBJ2-3, with D perhaps matching TRBD2 (5 bases). Trimming removed 11 bases from V and 6 bases from J, with 21 bases in between. The CDR3 has 14 amino acids. Germline assignment: CDR1 ENHRY and CDR2 SYGVKD.

The rearrangement links TRBV15 to TRBJ1-5; 7 bases are shared with TRBD1. CDR3 size: 15 residues. Germline V gene data show CDR1 as LNHNV and CDR2 as YYDKDF (reference sequence). With V trimmed by 3 bases and J by 3 bases, 5 bases remained unmatched. The CDR3 DNA follows: TGTGCCACCAGCAGGTCCGGGACAGTCAATCAGCCCCAGCATTTT. Translating gives CATSRSGTVNQPQHF. Full variable domain (rest looked up from reference TRBV15 and TRBJ1-5): DAMVIQNPRYQVTQFGKPVTLSCSQTLNHNVMYWYQQKSSQAPKLLFHYYDKDFNNEADTPDNFQSRRPNTSFCFLDIRSPGLGDTAMYLCATSRSGTVNQPQHFGDGTRLSIL.

The CDR3 region has the DNA TGTGCCAGCAGTGCGGCGGGACAGGGAATCGGGGAGCTGTTTTTT. This gives the protein CASSAAGQGIGELFF. The chain has TRBV6-4 and TRBJ2-2; TRBD1 matches at 9 bases. Losses at the gene ends were 4 bases for V and 7 bases for J; bases not matched to a gene: 7. The germline V gene encodes CDR1 MRHNA and CDR2 SNTAGT. This CDR3 comprises 15 residues.

The chain recombines TRBV19 with TRBJ1-2, with 9 bases lining up with TRBD1. V lost 1 base, J lost 5 bases, and 5 bases stayed unmatched. The germline gives CDR1 LNHDA, CDR2 SQIVND (reference sequence). The CDR3 spans 15 residues. The CDR3 DNA follows: TGTGCCAGTAGTATAGTGGGACAGGGTTATTATGGCTACACCTTC. It is translated as CASSIVGQGYYGYTF.

The chain is built from TRBV21-1 and TRBJ2-5; TRBD2 reflects the table's D call only, with no check against the DNA. TRBV21-1 is annotated as a pseudogene. The CDR3 spans 19 residues. The CDR3 DNA sequence: TGTGCCAGCAGCAAAGTGAGAACTAGCGCCCCGAGCCCCGGTAAGACCCAGTACTTC. Its translation is CASSKVRTSAPSPGKTQYF.

This rearrangement joins TRBV10-2 to TRBJ2-1; 10 bases match TRBD2. V lost 2 bases to trimming and J lost 4 bases; unmatched junction nucleotides: 14. CDR3 size: 19 residues. Germline V gene data show CDR1 as WSHSY and CDR2 as SAAADI. CDR3 sequence: CASSESPGLSGRGYNEQFF. The CDR3 DNA sequence: TGCGCCAGCAGTGAGAGTCCCGGACTAAGCGGGAGGGGGTACAATGAGCAGTTCTTC.

The rearrangement uses TRBV6-1 and TRBJ2-7, with TRBD1 identical over 7 bases. Unmatched junction bases numbered 2, after V lost 2 bases and J lost 1 base. Germline assignment: CDR1 MNHNS and CDR2 SASEGT. This CDR3 region has 14 residues. The CDR3 loop is CASSEYRGSYEQYF. The CDR3 DNA is TGTGCCAGCAGTGAATACAGGGGATCCTACGAGCAGTACTTC.

This rearrangement joins TRBV25-1 to TRBJ2-7; D is ambiguous. Trimming removed 1 base at V and 0 bases at J, with 7 bases between. The CDR3 is 14 amino acids. The V gene's germline CDR1 is MGHDK and CDR2 SYGVNS. Here the CDR3 reads CASSESASSYEQYF. The CDR3 DNA follows: TGTGCCAGCAGTGAATCAGCGAGCTCCTACGAGCAGTACTTC.

The chain couples TRBV27 to TRBJ1-1; no firm D call. With 6 bases removed from V and 1 base from J, the gap between germline ends came to 9 bases. Germline V gene data show CDR1 as MNHEY and CDR2 as SMNVEV (reference sequence). The CDR3 runs to 13 residues. The DNA of the CDR3 is TGTGCCAGCAGGGTCGACCGGAACACTGAAGCTTTCTTT. It specifies CASRVDRNTEAFF.

CDR3 region: CSALTVYEQYF. CDR3 DNA sequence: TGCAGTGCGTTGACAGTCTACGAGCAGTACTTC. The chain recombines TRBV20-1 with TRBJ2-7, with a possible D match to TRBD1 (5 bases). This CDR3 has 11 amino acids. The germline V gene has CDR1 DFQATT and CDR2 SNEGSKA (reference sequence). V was shortened by 6 bases and J by 3 bases, with 9 bases between the two germline ends.

This clone occurred a few times. The gene calls are TRBV7-2 and TRBJ2-2, with D uncertain. The germline V gene has CDR1 SGHTA and CDR2 FQGNSA. This CDR3 spans 14 amino acids. The germline V and J ends were trimmed by 2 bases and 4 bases, with 8 bases remaining between them. The CDR3 bases are TGTGCCAGCAGCTTACGACGGGCCACCGGGGAGCTGTTTTTT. Translation: CASSLRRATGELFF.

The V gene is TRBV10-1, the J gene TRBJ2-4, with no clear D. This CDR3 contains 13 residues. From germline, CDR1 is WNHNN and CDR2 SYGVQD (reference sequence). Trimming removed 3 bases at V and 4 bases at J, with 7 bases between. The CDR3 spells CASSEVGKNIQYF. CDR3 in DNA: TGCGCCAGCAGTGAAGTGGGGAAAAACATTCAGTACTTC.

This rearrangement joins TRBV5-1 to TRBJ2-3; possible D gene TRBD1, 5 bases. The CDR3 has 15 amino acids. Germline V lookup: CDR1 SGHRS, CDR2 YFSETQ. V lost 4 bases to trimming and J lost 4 bases, with 16 bases between them. In DNA form, the CDR3 reads TGCGCCAGCAGCCCCAACAGGCTGGCGGCAGATACGCAGTATTTT. Translating gives CASSPNRLAADTQYF.

The chain combines TRBV28 with TRBJ2-1; D possibly corresponds to TRBD2 (7 bases). Germline loops: CDR1 MDHEN, CDR2 SYDVKM. V shed 2 bases and J shed 9 bases, with 14 bases lying between them. This CDR3 has 14 amino acids. The CDR3 nucleotides read TGTGCCAGCAGTTTAGGGGGGGGCTTAGGTGAGCAGTTCTTC. It is translated as CASSLGGGLGEQFF. The full variable domain, with the rest looked up from reference TRBV28 and TRBJ2-1, is DVKVTQSSRYLVKRTGEKVFLECVQDMDHENMFWYRQDPGLGLRLIYFSYDVKMKEKGDIPEGYSVSREKKERFSLILESASTNQTSMYLCASSLGGGLGEQFFGPGTRLTVL.

This sequence joins TRBV6-6 and TRBJ2-1, with 8 nucleotides matching TRBD2. Germline V gene sequence: CDR1 MNHNY, CDR2 SVGAGI (reference sequence). Trimming took 6 bases from V and 6 from J; bases not matched to a gene: 13. The CDR3 runs 16 residues. CDR3 loop: CASSPWGAGAPNEQFF. The DNA for the CDR3 is TGTGCCAGCAGCCCCTGGGGAGCGGGGGCCCCCAATGAGCAGTTCTTC.

The genes are TRBV30 and TRBJ2-5; D possibly matches TRBD1 or TRBD2 (5 bases each). The CDR3 totals 11 residues. Trimming removed 4 bases from V and 5 bases from J, with 8 bases in between. In germline, CDR1 is GTSNPN, CDR2 SVGIG (reference sequence). The CDR3 sequence is CAWKEGETQYF. The CDR3 bases are TGTGCCTGGAAAGAGGGGGAGACCCAGTACTTC.

The rearrangement joins TRBV14 to TRBJ2-2, with TRBD2 identical over 8 bases. This CDR3 region has 15 residues. After removal of 1 base from V and 4 bases from J, the junction contained 2 bases not matched to a gene. In germline, CDR1 is SGHDN, CDR2 FVKESK. The CDR3 region has the DNA TGTGCCAGCAGCCAAGTGGCGGGGGGCACCGGGGAGCTGTTTTTT. The encoded protein is CASSQVAGGTGELFF. The whole variable domain, remainder taken from reference TRBV14 and TRBJ2-2, is EAGVTQFPSHSVIEKGQTVTLRCDPISGHDNLYWYRRVMGKEIKFLLHFVKESKQDESGMPNNRFLAERTGGTYSTLKVQPAELEDSGVYFCASSQVAGGTGELFFGEGSRLTVL.

The sample holds one count of this clone. The chain recombines TRBV15 with TRBJ2-5; the D gene is possibly TRBD1 (6 bases). Looked up from germline, CDR1 is LNHNV and CDR2 is YYDKDF (reference sequence). The CDR3 extends over 16 amino acids. Between the trimmed V and J ends, which lost 0 bases and 5 bases, there was a span of 16 bases. The CDR3 bases are TGTGCCACCAGCAGAGATGGGGGCACAGGCGGTGAGACCCAGTACTTC. This sequence encodes CATSRDGGTGGETQYF.

This chain joins TRBV5-1 and TRBJ2-7, with 7 bases identical to TRBD2. Germline CDR1 SGHRS, CDR2 YFSETQ. The CDR3 extends over 15 amino acids. Losses at the gene ends were 0 bases for V and 6 bases for J; bases not matched to a gene: 9. This CDR3 is CASSLEGRVDSEQYF. The CDR3 DNA follows: TGCGCCAGCAGCTTGGAGGGGAGGGTTGACTCCGAGCAGTACTTC.

As concerns this clone: A far bigger clonotype differs at one base, so this is likely a read error. In the same sample, other DNA sequences code for this CDR3. CDR3 residues: CAWSPLGTEAFF. CDR3 in DNA: TGTGCCTGGAGCCCACTGGGGACTGAAGCTTTCTTT. This rearrangement joins TRBV30 to TRBJ1-1, with no clear D. V lost 3 bases and J 5 bases, leaving 10 bases between the germline ends. The CDR3 is 12 amino acids. Germline CDR1 and CDR2: GTSNPN and SVGIG (reference sequence).

The chain recombines TRBV29-1 with TRBJ1-1; D is unclear. The V end was cut by 3 bases, the J end by 6 bases, with 14 bases between. Per germline, CDR1 SQVTM and CDR2 ANQGSEA. The CDR3 covers 13 residues. CDR3 nucleotide sequence: TGCAGCGTTGAGAGGGTGAGTGACCCTGAAGCTTTCTTT. This sequence encodes CSVERVSDPEAFF.

The V call is TRBV7-2, the J call TRBJ2-7, with D perhaps TRBD2 (7 bases). The germline V gene has CDR1 SGHTA and CDR2 FQGNSA. CDR3 length equals 16 residues. V lost 5 bases to trimming and J lost 4 bases, with 21 bases between them. CDR3 sequence (DNA): TGTGCCAGCAGCCAGCGTCTTATGGGGGGGCGATACGAGCAGTACTTC. Its translation: CASSQRLMGGRYEQYF.

This chain connects TRBV6-6 to TRBJ2-5; a weak D match, TRBD2 (7 bases). CDR1 and CDR2 from the germline V gene are MNHNY and SVGAGI (reference sequence). The V end was cut by 0 bases, the J end by 4 bases, with 12 bases between. The length of the CDR3 is 15 residues. This CDR3 reads CASSYSGGGAETQYF. CDR3 DNA: TGTGCCAGCAGTTACTCAGGGGGAGGGGCAGAGACCCAGTACTTC.

The chain has TRBV7-2 and TRBJ2-4; tentative D call: TRBD1 (6 bases). Deletions cut 1 base from V and 0 bases from J, with 10 bases between. This CDR3 comprises 16 residues. Germline V lookup: CDR1 SGHTA, CDR2 FQGNSA. The CDR3 DNA reads as TGTGCCAGCAGCTTAGACCGGGACAAAGCCAAAAACATTCAGTACTTC. Protein sequence: CASSLDRDKAKNIQYF.